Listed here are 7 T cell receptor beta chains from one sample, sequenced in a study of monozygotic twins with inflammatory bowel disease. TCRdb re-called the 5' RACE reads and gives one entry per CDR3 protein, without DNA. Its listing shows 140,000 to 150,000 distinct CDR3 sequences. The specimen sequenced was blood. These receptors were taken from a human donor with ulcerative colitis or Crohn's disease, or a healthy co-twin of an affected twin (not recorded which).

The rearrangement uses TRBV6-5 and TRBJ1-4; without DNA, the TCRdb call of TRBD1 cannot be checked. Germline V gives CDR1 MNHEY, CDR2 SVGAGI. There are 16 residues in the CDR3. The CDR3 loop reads CASSYSKGQGGEKLFF.

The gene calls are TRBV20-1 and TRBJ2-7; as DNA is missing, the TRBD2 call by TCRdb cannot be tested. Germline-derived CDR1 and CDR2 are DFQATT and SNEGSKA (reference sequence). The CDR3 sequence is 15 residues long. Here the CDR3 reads CSAPETSGEFYEQYF.

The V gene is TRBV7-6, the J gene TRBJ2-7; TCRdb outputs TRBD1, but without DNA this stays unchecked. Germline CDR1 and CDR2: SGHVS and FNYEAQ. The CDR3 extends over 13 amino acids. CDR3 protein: CASSGGVSYEQYF.

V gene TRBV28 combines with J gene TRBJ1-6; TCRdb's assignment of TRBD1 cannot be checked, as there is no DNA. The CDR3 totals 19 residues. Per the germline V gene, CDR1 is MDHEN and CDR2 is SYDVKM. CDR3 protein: CASSLPPGTGWGGYSPLHF. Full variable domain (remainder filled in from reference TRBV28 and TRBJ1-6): DVKVTQSSRYLVKRTGEKVFLECVQDMDHENMFWYRQDPGLGLRLIYFSYDVKMKEKGDIPEGYSVSREKKERFSLILESASTNQTSMYLCASSLPPGTGWGGYSPLHFGNGTRLTVT.

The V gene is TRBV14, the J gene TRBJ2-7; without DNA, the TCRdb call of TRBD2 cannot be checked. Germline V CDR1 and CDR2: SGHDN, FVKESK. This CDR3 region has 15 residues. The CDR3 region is CASSQPGQGGYEQYF.

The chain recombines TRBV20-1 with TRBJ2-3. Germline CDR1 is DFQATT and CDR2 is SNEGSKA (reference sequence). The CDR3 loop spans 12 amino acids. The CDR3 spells CSARVDRDTQYF.

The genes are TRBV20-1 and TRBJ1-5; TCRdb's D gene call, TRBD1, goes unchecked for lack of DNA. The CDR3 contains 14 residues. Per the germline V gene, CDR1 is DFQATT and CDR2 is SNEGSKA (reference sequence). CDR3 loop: CSSSPRGNNQPQHF.